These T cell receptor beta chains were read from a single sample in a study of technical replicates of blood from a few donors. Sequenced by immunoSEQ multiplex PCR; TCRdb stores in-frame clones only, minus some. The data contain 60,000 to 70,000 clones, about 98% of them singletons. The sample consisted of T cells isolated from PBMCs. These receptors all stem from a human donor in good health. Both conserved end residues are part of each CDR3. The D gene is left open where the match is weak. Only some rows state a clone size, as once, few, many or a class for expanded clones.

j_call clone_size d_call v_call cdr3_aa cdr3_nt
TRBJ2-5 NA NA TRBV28 CASSSVSPGGETQYF TGTGCCAGCAGTTCGGTGTCCCCCGGAGGGGAGACCCAGTACTTC
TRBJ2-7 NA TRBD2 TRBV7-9 CASRGGISDEQYF TGTGCCAGCCGGGGGGGGATTTCAGACGAGCAGTACTTC
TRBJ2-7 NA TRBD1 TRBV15 CATSREQGAREQYF TGTGCCACCAGCAGGGAACAGGGGGCGCGGGAGCAGTACTTC
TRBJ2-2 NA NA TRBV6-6 CASSPRNTGELFF TGTGCCAGCAGTCCCAGGAACACCGGGGAGCTGTTTTTT
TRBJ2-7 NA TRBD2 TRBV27 CASRGVAGQLSYEQYF TGTGCCAGCAGAGGAGTAGCGGGCCAGCTCTCCTACGAGCAGTACTTC
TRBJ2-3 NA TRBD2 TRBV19 CASSTSGGAGDTQYF TGTGCCAGTAGCACTAGCGGGGGGGCCGGAGATACGCAGTATTTT
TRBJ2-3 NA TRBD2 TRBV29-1 CSVEAGGSDTQYF TGCAGCGTTGAAGCCGGGGGGTCAGATACGCAGTATTTT
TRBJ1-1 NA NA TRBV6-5 CASSSRASMNTEAFF TGTGCCAGCAGTAGCAGGGCCAGCATGAACACTGAAGCTTTCTTT
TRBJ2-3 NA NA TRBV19 CASNTGVADTQYF TGTGCCAGTAACACGGGAGTCGCAGATACGCAGTATTTT
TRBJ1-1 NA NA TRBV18 CASSLSVGAGNTEAFF TGTGCCAGCTCCTTATCCGTGGGGGCAGGGAACACTGAAGCTTTCTTT
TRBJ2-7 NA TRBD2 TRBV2 CASRLTGLAGPSYEQYF TGTGCCAGCAGGCTTACGGGACTAGCGGGTCCATCCTACGAGCAGTACTTC
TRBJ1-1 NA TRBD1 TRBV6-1 CASSEHPIYRGADTEAFF TGTGCCAGCAGTGAACACCCGATTTACAGGGGCGCCGACACTGAAGCTTTCTTT
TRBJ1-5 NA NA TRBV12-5 CASGLVVAGSGNQPQHF TGTGCTAGTGGTTTGGTCGTGGCAGGGTCTGGCAATCAGCCCCAGCATTTT
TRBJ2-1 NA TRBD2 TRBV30 CAWSLIRAGGRNEQFF TGTGCCTGGAGTCTCATCAGGGCGGGGGGTAGGAATGAGCAGTTCTTC
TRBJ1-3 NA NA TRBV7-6 CASSLQHAGNTIYF TGTGCCAGCAGCCTACAGCACGCTGGAAACACCATATATTTT
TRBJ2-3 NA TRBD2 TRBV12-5 CASGLVVRGGPPDTQYF TGTGCTAGTGGTTTGGTAGTGCGGGGGGGCCCCCCAGATACGCAGTATTTT
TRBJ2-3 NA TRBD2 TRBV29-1 CSVTGTSGGTSTDTQYF TGCAGCGTGACCGGGACTAGCGGGGGAACTAGCACAGATACGCAGTATTTT
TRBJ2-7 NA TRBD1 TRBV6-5 CASSYSLGGDEQYF TGTGCCAGCAGTTACTCCCTAGGGGGCGACGAGCAGTACTTC
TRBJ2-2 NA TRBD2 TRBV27 CASRTSGSGELFF TGTGCCAGCAGGACTAGCGGGAGCGGGGAGCTGTTTTTT
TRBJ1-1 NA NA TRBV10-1 CASSSGENTEAFF TGCGCCAGCAGTTCAGGGGAGAACACTGAAGCTTTCTTT
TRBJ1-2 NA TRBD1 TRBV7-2 CASSSGQNYGYTF TGTGCCAGCAGCTCGGGACAGAACTATGGCTACACCTTC
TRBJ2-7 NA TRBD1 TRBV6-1 CASSGEIPGQRYF TGTGCCAGCAGTGGGGAGATTCCGGGACAGAGGTACTTC
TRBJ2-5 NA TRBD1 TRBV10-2 CASSETTGGGETQYF TGCGCCAGCAGTGAGACTACAGGGGGCGGAGAGACCCAGTACTTC
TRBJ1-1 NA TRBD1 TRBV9 CASSPHTGTANTEAFF TGTGCCAGCAGCCCACACACCGGGACAGCGAACACTGAAGCTTTCTTT
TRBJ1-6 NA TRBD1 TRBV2 CASRGIRQGPYSPLHF TGTGCCAGCAGGGGAATCCGACAGGGCCCATACTCACCCCTCCACTTT
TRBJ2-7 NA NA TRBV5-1 CASSLHLDRSASEQYF TGCGCCAGCAGCTTACACCTCGACAGGAGTGCTTCCGAGCAGTACTTC
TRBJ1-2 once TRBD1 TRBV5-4 CASSDEIRRDSLPYGYTF TGTGCCAGCAGCGACGAAATCCGCCGGGACAGCCTGCCTTATGGCTACACCTTC
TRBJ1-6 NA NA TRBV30 CAWSDQGPPLHF TGTGCCTGGAGTGACCAGGGCCCACCCCTCCACTTT
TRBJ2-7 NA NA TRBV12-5 CASGPRVHEQYF TGTGCTAGTGGTCCCCGGGTCCACGAGCAGTACTTC
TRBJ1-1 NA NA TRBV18 CASSPPGAAEAFF TGTGCCAGCTCACCACCGGGGGCGGCTGAAGCTTTCTTT
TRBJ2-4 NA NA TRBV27 CASSRGPGLAKNIQYF TGTGCCAGCAGCCGCGGCCCGGGACTAGCCAAAAACATTCAGTACTTC
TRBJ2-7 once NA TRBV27 CASSFVQGPYEQYF TGTGCCAGCAGTTTTGTACAGGGACCCTACGAGCAGTACTTC
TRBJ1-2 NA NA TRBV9 CASSVDGQSIYGYTF TGTGCCAGCAGCGTAGACGGACAATCAATCTATGGCTACACCTTC
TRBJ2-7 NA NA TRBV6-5 CASSPLDTDEQYF TGTGCCAGCAGTCCACTCGATACGGACGAGCAGTACTTC
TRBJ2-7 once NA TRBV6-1 CASSSKSERYEQYF TGTGCCAGCTCGTCGAAGTCGGAGCGGTACGAGCAGTACTTC
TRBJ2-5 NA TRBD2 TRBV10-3 CAIRTSGGIQETQYF TGTGCCATCAGAACTAGCGGGGGAATCCAAGAGACCCAGTACTTC
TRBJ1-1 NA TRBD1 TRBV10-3 CAISPSTGGVSEAFF TGTGCCATCAGTCCCTCGACAGGGGGCGTTTCTGAAGCTTTCTTT
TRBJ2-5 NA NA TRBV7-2 CASSSFPGAVRGETQYF TGTGCCAGCAGCTCCTTTCCAGGGGCTGTAAGAGGAGAGACCCAGTACTTC
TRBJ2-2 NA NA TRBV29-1 CSVAAGELFF TGCAGCGTTGCTGCCGGGGAGCTGTTTTTT
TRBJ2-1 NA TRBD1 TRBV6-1 CASSQGTGQYEQFF TGTGCCAGCAGTCAAGGGACAGGGCAATATGAGCAGTTCTTC
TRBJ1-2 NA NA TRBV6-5 CASRAGTQYGYTF TGTGCCAGCAGGGCCGGGACACAGTATGGCTACACCTTC